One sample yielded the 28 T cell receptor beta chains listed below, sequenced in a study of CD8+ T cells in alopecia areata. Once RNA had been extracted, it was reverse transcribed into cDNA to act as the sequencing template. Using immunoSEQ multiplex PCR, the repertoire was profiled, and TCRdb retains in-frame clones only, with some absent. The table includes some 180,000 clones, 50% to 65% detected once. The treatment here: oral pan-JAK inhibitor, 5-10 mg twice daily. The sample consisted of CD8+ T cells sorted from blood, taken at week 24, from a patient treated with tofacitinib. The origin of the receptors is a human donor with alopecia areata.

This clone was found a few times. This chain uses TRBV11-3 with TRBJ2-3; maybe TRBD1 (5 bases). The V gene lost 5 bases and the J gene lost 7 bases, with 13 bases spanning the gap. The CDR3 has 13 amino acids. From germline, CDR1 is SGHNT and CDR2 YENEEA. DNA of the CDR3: TGTGCCAGCAGCCTAGGGGTGGGCTATACGCAGTATTTT. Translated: CASSLGVGYTQYF.

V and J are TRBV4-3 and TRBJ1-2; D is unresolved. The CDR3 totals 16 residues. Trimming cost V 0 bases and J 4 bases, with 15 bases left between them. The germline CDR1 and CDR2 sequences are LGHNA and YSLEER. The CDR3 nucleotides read TGCGCCAGCAGCCAAGATTTGACGGCGCGGGGCTATGGCTACACCTTC. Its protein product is CASSQDLTARGYGYTF.

The DNA of the CDR3 is TGTGCCAGCAGCCTTCGTTTTGCGTCTCAAGAGACCCAGTACTTC. Translated, it gives CASSLRFASQETQYF. The gene calls are TRBV11-2 and TRBJ2-5; D remains unclear. V was trimmed by 5 bases and J by 2 bases, leaving 15 bases between them. Looked up from germline, CDR1 is SGHAT and CDR2 is FQNNGV. The CDR3 extends over 15 amino acids.

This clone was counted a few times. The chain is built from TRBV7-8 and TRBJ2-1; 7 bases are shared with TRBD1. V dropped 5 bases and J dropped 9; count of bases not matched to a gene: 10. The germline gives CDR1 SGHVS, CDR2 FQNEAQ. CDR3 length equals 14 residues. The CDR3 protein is CASSAQQGIGEQFF. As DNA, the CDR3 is TGTGCCAGCAGCGCCCAACAGGGGATCGGTGAGCAGTTCTTC.

This CDR3 is CASSLGEVNEQYF. CDR3 nucleotides: TGTGCCAGCAGCCTTGGGGAAGTGAACGAGCAGTACTTC. The chain combines TRBV6-1 with TRBJ2-7; D not certain. Germline V gene lookup returns CDR1 MNHNS and CDR2 SASEGT. The CDR3 is 13 residues long. V shed 6 bases and J shed 5 bases, with 14 bases lying between them.

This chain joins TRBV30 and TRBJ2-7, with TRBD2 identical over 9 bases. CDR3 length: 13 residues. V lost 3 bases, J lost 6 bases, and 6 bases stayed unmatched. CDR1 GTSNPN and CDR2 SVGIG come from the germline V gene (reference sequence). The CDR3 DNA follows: TGTGCCTGGAGCCTAGCGGGGTATGTCGAGCAGTACTTC. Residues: CAWSLAGYVEQYF.

The CDR3 is CASRVAYEQYF. For the CDR3, the DNA is TGTGCCAGCAGAGTGGCCTACGAGCAGTACTTC. The chain recombines TRBV25-1 with TRBJ2-7; unclear D gene. CDR1 MGHDK and CDR2 SYGVNS come from the germline V gene. CDR3 size: 11 residues. V lost 6 bases, J lost 2 bases, and 5 bases lay in between.

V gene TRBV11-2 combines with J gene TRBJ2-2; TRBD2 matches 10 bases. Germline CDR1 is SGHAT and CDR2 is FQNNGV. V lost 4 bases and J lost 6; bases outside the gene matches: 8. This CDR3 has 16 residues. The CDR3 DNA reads TGTGCCAGCAGCTCCCAGAGGAGCGGGGGGGCCGGGGAGCTGTTTTTT. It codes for CASSSQRSGGAGELFF.

The CDR3 DNA reads TGTGCCAGCAGTCCATCCCGGACAGGCAGGGAGCAGTTCTTC. Its protein product is CASSPSRTGREQFF. The J gene is TRBJ2-1, the V gene TRBV6-5; 7 positions match TRBD1. Germline lookup yields CDR1 MNHEY and CDR2 SVGAGI. Trimming at V came to 5 bases and at J to 10 bases, leaving 11 bases not matched to a gene. The CDR3 totals 14 residues.

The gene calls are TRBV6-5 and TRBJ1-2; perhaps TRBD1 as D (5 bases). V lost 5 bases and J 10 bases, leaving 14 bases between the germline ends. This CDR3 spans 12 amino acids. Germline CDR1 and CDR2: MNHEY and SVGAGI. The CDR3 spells CASSPSGGDYTF. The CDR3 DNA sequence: TGTGCCAGCAGTCCCTCGGGGGGAGACTACACCTTC.

CDR3 amino acids: CASSLRGRSYGYTF. CDR3 in DNA: TGTGCCAGCAGCCTTCGCGGAAGATCCTATGGCTACACCTTC. This chain uses TRBV11-1 with TRBJ1-2; D gene ambiguous. This CDR3 comprises 14 residues. CDR1 is SGHAT and CDR2 is FQDESV in the germline V gene (reference sequence). V was clipped by 5 bases and J by 4 bases, with 14 bases between them.

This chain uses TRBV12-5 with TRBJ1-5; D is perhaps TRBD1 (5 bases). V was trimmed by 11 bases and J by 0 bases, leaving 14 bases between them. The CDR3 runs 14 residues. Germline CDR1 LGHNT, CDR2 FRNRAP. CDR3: CAGASGDSNQPQHF. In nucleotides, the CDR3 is TGTGCTGGGGCAAGCGGGGATAGCAATCAGCCCCAGCATTTT.

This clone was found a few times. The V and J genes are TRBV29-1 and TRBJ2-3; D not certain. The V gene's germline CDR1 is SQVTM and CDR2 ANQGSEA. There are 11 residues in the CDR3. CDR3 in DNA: TGCACCATTAGGTGGAGAGATACGCAGTATTTT. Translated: CTIRWRDTQYF.

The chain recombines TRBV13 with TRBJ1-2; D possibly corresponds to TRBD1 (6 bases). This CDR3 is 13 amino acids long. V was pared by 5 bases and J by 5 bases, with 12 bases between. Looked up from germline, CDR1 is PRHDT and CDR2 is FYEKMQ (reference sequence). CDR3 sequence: CASSPRGGYGYTF. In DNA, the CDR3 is TGTGCCAGCAGCCCCCGAGGGGGATATGGCTACACCTTC.

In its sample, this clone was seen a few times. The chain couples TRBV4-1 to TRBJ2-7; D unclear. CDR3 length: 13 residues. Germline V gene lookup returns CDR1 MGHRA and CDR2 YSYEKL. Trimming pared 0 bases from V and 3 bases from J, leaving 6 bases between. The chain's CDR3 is CASSQEQHYEQYF. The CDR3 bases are TGCGCCAGCAGCCAAGAGCAGCACTACGAGCAGTACTTC.

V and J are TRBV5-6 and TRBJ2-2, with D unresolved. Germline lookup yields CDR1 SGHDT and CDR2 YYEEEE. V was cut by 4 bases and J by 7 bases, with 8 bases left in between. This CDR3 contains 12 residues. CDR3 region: CASSPRGGELFF. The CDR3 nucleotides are TGTGCCAGCAGCCCCCGAGGCGGGGAGCTGTTTTTT.

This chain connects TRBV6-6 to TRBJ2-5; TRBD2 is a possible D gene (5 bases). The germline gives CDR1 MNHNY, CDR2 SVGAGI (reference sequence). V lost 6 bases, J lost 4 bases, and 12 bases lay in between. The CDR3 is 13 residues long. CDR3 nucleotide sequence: TGTGCCAGCAGCCCGGACTCCACAGAGACCCAGTACTTC. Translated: CASSPDSTETQYF.

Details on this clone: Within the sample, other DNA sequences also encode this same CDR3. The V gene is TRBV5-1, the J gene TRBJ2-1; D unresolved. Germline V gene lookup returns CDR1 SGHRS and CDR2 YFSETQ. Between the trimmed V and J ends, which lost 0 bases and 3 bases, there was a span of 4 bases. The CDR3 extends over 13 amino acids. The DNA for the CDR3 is TGCGCCAGCAGCTTGGGCAGCTACAATGAGCAGTTCTTC. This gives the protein CASSLGSYNEQFF.

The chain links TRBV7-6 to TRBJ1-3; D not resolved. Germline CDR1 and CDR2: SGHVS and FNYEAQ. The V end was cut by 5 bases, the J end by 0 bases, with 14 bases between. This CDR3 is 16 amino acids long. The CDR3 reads CASSPGLASSGNTIYF. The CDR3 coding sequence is TGTGCCAGCAGCCCCGGGCTTGCGAGCTCTGGAAACACCATATATTTT.

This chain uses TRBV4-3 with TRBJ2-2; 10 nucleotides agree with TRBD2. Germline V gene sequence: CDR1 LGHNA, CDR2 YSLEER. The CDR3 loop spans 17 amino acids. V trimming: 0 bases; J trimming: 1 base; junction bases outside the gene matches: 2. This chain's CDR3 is CASSQDRTSGNTGELFF. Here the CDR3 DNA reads TGCGCCAGCAGCCAAGATCGGACTAGCGGGAACACCGGGGAGCTGTTTTTT.

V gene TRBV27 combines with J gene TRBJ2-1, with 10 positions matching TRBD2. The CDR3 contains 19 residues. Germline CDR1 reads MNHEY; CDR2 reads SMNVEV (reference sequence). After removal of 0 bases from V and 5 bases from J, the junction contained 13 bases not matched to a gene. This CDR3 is CASSLSSGGRPQGDNEQFF. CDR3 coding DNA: TGTGCCAGCAGTTTATCTAGCGGGGGGCGTCCCCAGGGCGACAATGAGCAGTTCTTC.

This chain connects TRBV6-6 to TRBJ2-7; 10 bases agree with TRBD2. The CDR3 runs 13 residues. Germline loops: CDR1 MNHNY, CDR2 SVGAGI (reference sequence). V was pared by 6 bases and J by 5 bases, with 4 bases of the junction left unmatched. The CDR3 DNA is TGTGCCAGCAGGGCTAGCGGGGGCAACGAGCAGTACTTC. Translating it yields CASRASGGNEQYF.

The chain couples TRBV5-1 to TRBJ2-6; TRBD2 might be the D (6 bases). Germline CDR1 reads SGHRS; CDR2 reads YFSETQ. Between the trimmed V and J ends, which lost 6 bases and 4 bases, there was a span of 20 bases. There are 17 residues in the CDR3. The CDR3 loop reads CASTHRLTGDGANVLTF. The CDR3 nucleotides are TGCGCCAGCACGCACAGATTAACGGGGGACGGGGCCAACGTCCTGACTTTC.

CDR3 in amino acids: CASSLSPTRWGANVLTF. The CDR3 DNA follows: TGTGCCAGCAGCTTATCCCCTACCCGGTGGGGGGCCAACGTCCTGACTTTC. The chain employs TRBV7-2 and TRBJ2-6; D is uncertain. Germline CDR1 SGHTA, CDR2 FQGNSA. The CDR3 is 17 amino acids. With 2 bases removed from V and 4 bases from J, the gap between germline ends came to 15 bases. Drawing the rest from reference TRBV7-2 and TRBJ2-6, the complete variable domain is GAGVSQSPSNKVTEKGKDVELRCDPISGHTALYWYRQSLGQGLEFLIYFQGNSAPDKSGLPSDRFSAERTGGSVSTLTIQRTQQEDSAVYLCASSLSPTRWGANVLTFGAGSRLTVL.

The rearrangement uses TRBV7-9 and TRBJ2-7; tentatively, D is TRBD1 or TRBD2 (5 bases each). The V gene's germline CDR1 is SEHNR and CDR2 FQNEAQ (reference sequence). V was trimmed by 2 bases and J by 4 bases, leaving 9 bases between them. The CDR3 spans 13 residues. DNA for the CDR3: TGTGCCAGCAGCTTACTGGGACCTTACGAGCAGTACTTC. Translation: CASSLLGPYEQYF.

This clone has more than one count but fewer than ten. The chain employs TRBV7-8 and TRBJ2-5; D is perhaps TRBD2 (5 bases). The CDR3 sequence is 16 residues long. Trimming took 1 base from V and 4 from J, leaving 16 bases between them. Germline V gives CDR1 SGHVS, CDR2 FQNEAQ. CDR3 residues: CASSLVGVGVIETQYF. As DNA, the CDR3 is TGTGCCAGCAGCTTAGTTGGGGTGGGAGTAATAGAGACCCAGTACTTC. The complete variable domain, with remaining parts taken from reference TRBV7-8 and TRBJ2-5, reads GAGVSQSPRYKVAKRGQDVALRCDPISGHVSLFWYQQALGQGPEFLTYFQNEAQLDKSGLPSDRFFAERPEGSVSTLKIQRTQQEDSAVYLCASSLVGVGVIETQYFGPGTRLLVL.

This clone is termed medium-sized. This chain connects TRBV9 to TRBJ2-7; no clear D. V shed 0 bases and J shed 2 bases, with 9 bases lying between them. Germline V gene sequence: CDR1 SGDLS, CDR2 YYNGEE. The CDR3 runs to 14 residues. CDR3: CASSVGIVPYEQYF. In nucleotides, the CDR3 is TGTGCCAGCAGCGTAGGGATAGTTCCCTACGAGCAGTACTTC.

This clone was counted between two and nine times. CDR3 amino acids: CSVRDLGTPTGELFF. CDR3 sequence (DNA): TGCAGCGTTCGGGACCTAGGGACCCCCACCGGGGAGCTGTTTTTT. This chain uses TRBV29-1 with TRBJ2-2; D possibly matches TRBD1 or TRBD2 (5 bases each). Trimming left V 5 bases short and J 4 bases short, with 17 bases between. Germline V CDR1 and CDR2: SQVTM, ANQGSEA. The CDR3 consists of 15 residues.